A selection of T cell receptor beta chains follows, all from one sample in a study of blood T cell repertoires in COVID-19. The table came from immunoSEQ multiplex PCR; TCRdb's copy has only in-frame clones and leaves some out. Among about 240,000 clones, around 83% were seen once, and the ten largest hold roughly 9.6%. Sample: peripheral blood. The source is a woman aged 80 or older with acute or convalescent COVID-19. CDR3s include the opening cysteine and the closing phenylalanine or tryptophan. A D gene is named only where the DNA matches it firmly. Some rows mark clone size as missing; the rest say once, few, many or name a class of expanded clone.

CDR3nt: TGTGCCAGCAGATTCGGTAGCAATCAGCCCCAGCATTTT
CDR3aa: CASRFGSNQPQHF
j_gene: TRBJ1-5
v_gene: TRBV7-2
abundance: .
d_gene: .

CDR3nt: TGTGCCAGCAGTGAAGCAGGGGGCAATCAGCCCCAGCATTTT
CDR3aa: CASSEAGGNQPQHF
j_gene: TRBJ1-5
v_gene: TRBV6-1
abundance: .
d_gene: .

CDR3nt: TGCGCCAGCAGCATACCACTAGCGGGGGTGTCTCGGGAGCAGTACTTC
CDR3aa: CASSIPLAGVSREQYF
j_gene: TRBJ2-7
v_gene: TRBV5-1
abundance: .
d_gene: TRBD2

CDR3nt: TGTGCCAGCAGCCAAGTTGGTAGAAGAGCTTTCTTT
CDR3aa: CASSQVGRRAFF
j_gene: TRBJ1-1
v_gene: TRBV3-1/TRBV3-2
abundance: .
d_gene: .

CDR3nt: TGCAGCGCCAGGGGTTGGACGGACACAGATACGCAGTATTTT
CDR3aa: CSARGWTDTDTQYF
j_gene: TRBJ2-3
v_gene: TRBV29-1
abundance: .
d_gene: .

CDR3nt: TGTGCCAGTAGTATACGGCGCGGGGGGCCAAATGAGCAGTTCTTC
CDR3aa: CASSIRRGGPNEQFF
j_gene: TRBJ2-1
v_gene: TRBV19
abundance: .
d_gene: TRBD2

CDR3nt: TGCGCCAGCAGCCCCCTCTCTGGGGCCAACGTCCTGACTTTC
CDR3aa: CASSPLSGANVLTF
j_gene: TRBJ2-6
v_gene: TRBV5-1
abundance: .
d_gene: .

CDR3nt: TGTGCCAGCAGCGTAGCTCCCCAGGGGGGTGAGCAGTTCTTC
CDR3aa: CASSVAPQGGEQFF
j_gene: TRBJ2-1
v_gene: TRBV9
abundance: .
d_gene: .

CDR3nt: TGTGCCAGCAGTGTTGAGGGGGCGAGAGGGGCCAACGTCCTGACTTTC
CDR3aa: CASSVEGARGANVLTF
j_gene: TRBJ2-6
v_gene: TRBV28
abundance: .
d_gene: TRBD1

CDR3nt: TGTGCCAGCAGCTTGCAAAGCTCCTATGGCTACACCTTC
CDR3aa: CASSLQSSYGYTF
j_gene: TRBJ1-2
v_gene: TRBV5-6
abundance: .
d_gene: .

CDR3nt: TGTGCCAGCAGCTTAGCGGGGCGGGGCTCCTACAATGAGCAGTTCTTC
CDR3aa: CASSLAGRGSYNEQFF
j_gene: TRBJ2-1
v_gene: TRBV7-8
abundance: .
d_gene: .

CDR3nt: TGTGCCAGCAGTTTCACAGGGACCTCTGGAAACACCATATATTTT
CDR3aa: CASSFTGTSGNTIYF
j_gene: TRBJ1-3
v_gene: TRBV28
abundance: .
d_gene: .

CDR3nt: TGTGCCAGTACCCCCGGGCGCAGGGGCACTGAAGCTTTCTTT
CDR3aa: CASTPGRRGTEAFF
j_gene: TRBJ1-1
v_gene: TRBV19
abundance: .
d_gene: .

CDR3nt: TGTGCCAGCAGTGGAACGGGACAGTTTAATGAAAAACTGTTTTTT
CDR3aa: CASSGTGQFNEKLFF
j_gene: TRBJ1-4
v_gene: TRBV2
abundance: .
d_gene: TRBD1

CDR3nt: TGTGCCAGCAGCCCCGGGGGTAGCACCATATATTTT
CDR3aa: CASSPGGSTIYF
j_gene: TRBJ1-3
v_gene: TRBV7-2
abundance: .
d_gene: .

CDR3nt: TGTGCCAGCAGCCTTCGGACTAGCGGCGAGCAGTACTTC
CDR3aa: CASSLRTSGEQYF
j_gene: TRBJ2-7
v_gene: TRBV6-2/TRBV6-3
abundance: .
d_gene: TRBD2

CDR3nt: TGTGCCTGGAGTAAGGGACTAGGTCCCGGGGAGCAGTACTTC
CDR3aa: CAWSKGLGPGEQYF
j_gene: TRBJ2-7
v_gene: TRBV30
abundance: few
d_gene: TRBD2

CDR3nt: TGTGCCAGCTCATCTCCAGGGGGCTTGGGCAATGAGCAGTTCTTC
CDR3aa: CASSSPGGLGNEQFF
j_gene: TRBJ2-1
v_gene: TRBV18
abundance: .
d_gene: TRBD1

CDR3nt: TGTGCCAGCAGCCAAGGCCCGAGTGGAAACACCATATATTTT
CDR3aa: CASSQGPSGNTIYF
j_gene: TRBJ1-3
v_gene: TRBV3-1/TRBV3-2
abundance: .
d_gene: .